A selection of T cell receptor beta chains follows, all from one sample in a study of cytomegalovirus exposure and HLA in healthy donors. TCRdb keeps only in-frame clones here, not all; method: immunoSEQ multiplex PCR. The repertoire includes fewer than 200,000 clones, roughly 13% of them detected once, and approximately 8.3% sits in the top ten. The sequencing input was PBMCs. These receptors came from a middle-aged man in good health and CMV-seropositive. Each CDR3 is given with its conserved first and last residue.

J: TRBJ1-5; V: TRBV18; CDR3: CASSPLQAGVQPQHF
J: TRBJ2-1; V: TRBV7-2; CDR3: CASSETGSEQFF
J: TRBJ1-1; V: TRBV25-1; CDR3: CASRGRRGTEAFF
J: TRBJ2-7; V: TRBV30; CDR3: CAWDRTYEQYF
J: TRBJ1-1; V: TRBV6-1; CDR3: CASTPRFSATEAFF
J: TRBJ1-5; V: TRBV4-3; CDR3: CASSQEMGRGNQPQHF
J: TRBJ1-1; V: TRBV5-3; CDR3: CARSPSPRGYLDTEAFF
J: TRBJ2-3; V: TRBV19; CDR3: CASSISGSTDTQYF
J: TRBJ1-1; V: TRBV5-8; CDR3: CASSRTPMNTEAFF
J: TRBJ2-1; V: TRBV6-4; CDR3: CASSEQGTNEQFF
J: TRBJ1-2; V: TRBV5-6; CDR3: CASSYDTGQSYGYTF
J: TRBJ1-3; V: TRBV28; CDR3: CASIPGGTVSGNTIYF
J: TRBJ1-6; V: TRBV11-2; CDR3: CASSLDRGRSSPLHF
J: TRBJ1-1; V: TRBV5-1; CDR3: CASSHTGNTEAFF
J: TRBJ2-5; V: TRBV14; CDR3: CASSSGGARKTQYF
J: TRBJ1-5; V: TRBV19; CDR3: CASSIAGIGTLNKAQHF
J: TRBJ2-3; V: TRBV10-2; CDR3: CATGGQTDTQYF
J: TRBJ2-5; V: TRBV15; CDR3: CATSYKRGGQETQYF
J: TRBJ2-3; V: TRBV19; CDR3: CASSIRGQGAFTDTQYF
J: TRBJ1-1; V: TRBV7-9; CDR3: CASSQNQGANTEAFF
J: TRBJ2-1; V: TRBV19; CDR3: CASTLASNDNEQFF
J: TRBJ2-3; V: TRBV5-1; CDR3: CASRMQGSTDTQYF
J: TRBJ2-7; V: TRBV19; CDR3: CASSTGLFEYEQYF
J: TRBJ1-1; V: TRBV5-6; CDR3: CASSDTRGMNTEAFF
J: TRBJ1-1; V: TRBV10-3; CDR3: CAISNRGPNTEAFF
J: TRBJ1-3; V: TRBV5-5; CDR3: CASSSLSGGTGNTIYF
J: TRBJ2-2; V: TRBV28; CDR3: CASREGVTGELFF
J: TRBJ1-5; V: TRBV28; CDR3: CASASQGYNQPQHF
J: TRBJ2-3; V: TRBV7-7; CDR3: CASSSGPSPGTQYF
J: TRBJ2-5; V: TRBV4-1; CDR3: CASSLKPGLAGGGETQYF
J: TRBJ2-5; V: TRBV28; CDR3: CASSSIPRTSGGAETQYF
J: TRBJ2-3; V: TRBV11-2; CDR3: CASSGHLDTQYF
J: TRBJ2-5; V: TRBV5-1; CDR3: CASSLYRAPKETQYF
J: TRBJ1-2; V: TRBV29-1; CDR3: CSVDRGEGYTF
J: TRBJ2-3; V: TRBV7-6; CDR3: CASSSPTDPTDTQYF
J: TRBJ2-2; V: TRBV6-5; CDR3: CASSSSSGGPTGELFF
J: TRBJ1-1; V: TRBV11-2; CDR3: CASSFRTVNTEAFF
J: TRBJ2-1; V: TRBV5-4; CDR3: CASSFGGYNEQFF
J: TRBJ1-1; V: TRBV18; CDR3: CASSPVEGAYTEAFF
J: TRBJ1-1; V: TRBV5-8; CDR3: CASTLLRGQSEAFF
J: TRBJ1-2; V: TRBV25-1; CDR3: CASSDSVVRGYTF
J: TRBJ2-3; V: TRBV5-1; CDR3: CASSLQGAITDTQYF
J: TRBJ2-5; V: TRBV7-2; CDR3: CASSPLPSGGAEETQYF
J: TRBJ1-2; V: TRBV5-4; CDR3: CASSLVGGSGYTF
J: TRBJ1-2; V: TRBV5-6; CDR3: CASSLGQNYYGYTF
J: TRBJ2-3; V: TRBV15; CDR3: CATSILAGGTDTQYF
J: TRBJ2-2; V: TRBV6-5; CDR3: CASSYQTSYTGELFF
J: TRBJ2-5; V: TRBV11-3; CDR3: CASSLWGQQETQYF
J: TRBJ2-1; V: TRBV27; CDR3: CASSLSAGSYNEQFF
J: TRBJ1-4; V: TRBV11-2; CDR3: CASSQQGLGKEKLFF
J: TRBJ1-4; V: TRBV7-8; CDR3: CASTGGDEKLFF
J: TRBJ2-5; V: TRBV7-6; CDR3: CASIETSGRQETQYF
J: TRBJ2-1; V: TRBV7-3; CDR3: CASSLAGGGNEQFF
J: TRBJ1-1; V: TRBV28; CDR3: CASSYRGGAFF
J: TRBJ1-1; V: TRBV27; CDR3: CASLGTGGRKRGEAFF